This T cell receptor beta chain was found in a study of blood T cells in healthy people across ages. Study information: Capture by template switching was about one barcoded beta molecule per two T cells.

Findings and caveats of the study: While age rose, TCR beta diversity per million T cells dropped in a roughly linear way.

PCR was performed a second time for about 7 to 12 cycles using a sample-barcoded 5' primer and a J-beta primer mix. TCRdb fed the 5' RACE reads into MiXCR, producing one record per CDR3 protein. The repertoire has 1.5 million to 2 million distinct CDR3 sequences, approximately 30% of them found once; the top ten carry approximately 7.7%. Total RNA, at least 5 micrograms per sample, was extracted from PBMCs. The CDR3 runs 13 residues. Trimming took off 3 bases at V and 4 bases at J, with 9 bases between the two ends. This clonotype has at least ten counts. The antigen is unknown. The material sequenced was blood. The V and J genes are TRBV12-3 or TRBV12-4 and TRBJ1-2; no firm D call. The receptor was derived from a woman in her twenties or thirties in good health. In DNA, the CDR3 is TGTGCCAGCAGTTTGTGGGCGACCTATGGCTACACCTTC. Amino acids: CASSLWATYGYTF.